Presented here are 11 T cell receptor beta chains from one specimen sequenced in a study of CD8+ T cells in alopecia areata (dated by TCRdb to the late 2010s). Library method: the immunoSEQ multiplex PCR assay. For TCR sequencing, RNA was extracted from every sample and reverse transcribed into cDNA to serve as template. In its TCRdb copy, this immuneACCESS table keeps in-frame sequences only and misses some clones. Where compared with another copy, unresolved V genes explain less than half of these, and the others have no known cause. For this sample the table gives approximately 200,000 clones, of which roughly 60% were detected only once. The ten largest clonotypes hold 5.5% of the sample. The intended sense of this specimen's time point label: roughly 24 weeks on oral tofacitinib. The sample's treatment or condition label, in plain terms: oral pan-JAK inhibitor, 5-10 mg twice daily. Material: CD4+ T cells sorted from blood, obtained at week 24, from a patient treated with tofacitinib. All receptors come from a human donor with alopecia areata.

The rearrangement joins TRBV5-1 to TRBJ2-2, with D unresolved. The V and J ends lost 0 bases and 2 bases respectively, with 8 bases between them. The length of the CDR3 is 15 residues. Germline V gene lookup returns CDR1 SGHRS and CDR2 YFSETQ. CDR3 in DNA: TGCGCCAGCAGCTTGGGGGATTTAAACACCGGGGAGCTGTTTTTT. Translated, it gives CASSLGDLNTGELFF.

This chain joins TRBV5-4 and TRBJ1-2; TRBD1 might be the D (6 bases). V lost 4 bases, J lost 5 bases, and 9 bases lay in between. The germline CDR1 and CDR2 sequences are SGHNT and YYREEE (reference sequence). This CDR3 has 12 amino acids. The CDR3 spells CASSNRDYGYTF. In DNA, the CDR3 is TGTGCCAGCAGCAACAGGGATTATGGCTACACCTTC.

Concerning this clone: This sample also contains other DNA sequences that code for the same CDR3. The chain uses TRBV4-2 and TRBJ2-5; 7 bases fit TRBD2. The junction had 2 bases not matched to a gene; V was cut back by 2 bases and J by 5 bases. Germline V CDR1 and CDR2: LGHNA, YNFKEQ. The CDR3 has 13 residues. CDR3 in amino acids: CASSQSGGETQYF. In nucleotides, the CDR3 is TGTGCCAGCAGCCAATCCGGGGGGGAGACCCAGTACTTC.

This clone turned up a few times. This sequence joins TRBV5-1 and TRBJ2-2, with 7 bases aligning to TRBD2. The CDR3 length is 17 residues. CDR1 and CDR2 (germline): SGHRS, YFSETQ. Trimming cost V 3 bases and J 2 bases; bases outside gene matches: 10. The CDR3 region is CASSSMRGIGNTGELFF. CDR3 nucleotides: TGCGCCAGCAGCTCGATGCGGGGGATTGGAAACACCGGGGAGCTGTTTTTT.

The sample holds a few counts of this clone. The chain uses TRBV28 and TRBJ2-1, with a tentative D call TRBD1 (5 bases). The V gene's germline CDR1 is MDHEN and CDR2 SYDVKM. This CDR3 is built from 14 residues. Trimming shortened V by 7 bases and J by 8 bases, and 18 bases separated the two germline ends. The CDR3 region has the DNA TGTGCCAGCACCCATGAAAGGGGAAGGGATGAGCAGTTCTTC. It yields the protein CASTHERGRDEQFF. Together with reference TRBV28 and TRBJ2-1, the CDR3 gives the full variable domain: DVKVTQSSRYLVKRTGEKVFLECVQDMDHENMFWYRQDPGLGLRLIYFSYDVKMKEKGDIPEGYSVSREKKERFSLILESASTNQTSMYLCASTHERGRDEQFFGPGTRLTVL.

The gene calls are TRBV7-9 and TRBJ1-6, with unresolved D. CDR1 and CDR2 (germline): SEHNR, FQNEAQ (reference sequence). Trimming took 0 bases from V and 8 from J, leaving 11 bases between them. The CDR3 loop spans 15 amino acids. Here the CDR3 DNA reads TGTGCCAGCAGCTTAGCGGGTAGAGGGCATTCACCCCTCCACTTT. Its translation: CASSLAGRGHSPLHF.

The chain combines TRBV6-5 with TRBJ1-3, with D tentatively TRBD1 (6 bases). The V gene lost 4 bases and the J gene lost 2 bases, with 9 bases spanning the gap. Germline CDR1 and CDR2: MNHEY and SVGAGI. This CDR3 has 14 residues. Here the CDR3 reads CASSLGTPGNTIYF. The CDR3 region has the DNA TGTGCCAGCAGTTTGGGGACACCTGGAAACACCATATATTTT.

This chain joins TRBV27 and TRBJ2-5; no clear D gene. The CDR3 is made up of 13 amino acids. CDR1 and CDR2 from the germline V gene are MNHEY and SMNVEV (reference sequence). The V gene lost 5 bases and the J gene lost 8 bases, with 15 bases spanning the gap. The CDR3 loop reads CASSHHPQTTQYF. CDR3 coding DNA: TGTGCCAGCAGTCACCACCCCCAGACAACCCAGTACTTC.

V gene TRBV29-1 combines with J gene TRBJ2-7; the match to TRBD1 covers 11 bases. From germline, CDR1 is SQVTM and CDR2 ANQGSEA. V lost 4 bases, J lost 4 bases, and 3 bases stayed unmatched. The CDR3 covers 13 residues. Here the CDR3 reads CSVAGTGGYEQYF. The CDR3 coding sequence is TGCAGCGTTGCTGGGACAGGGGGATACGAGCAGTACTTC.

V gene TRBV29-1 combines with J gene TRBJ2-1, with D possibly matching TRBD2 (6 bases). The CDR3 extends over 13 amino acids. Per the germline V gene, CDR1 is SQVTM and CDR2 is ANQGSEA. Trimming took off 6 bases at V and 7 bases at J, with 16 bases between the two ends. The CDR3 protein is CSVAVGGSNEQFF. CDR3 nucleotides: TGCAGCGTAGCAGTGGGGGGTAGTAATGAGCAGTTCTTC.

V and J are TRBV11-2 and TRBJ2-3, with 7 bases aligning to TRBD2. Germline V gene lookup returns CDR1 SGHAT and CDR2 FQNNGV. This CDR3 comprises 14 residues. V lost 7 bases to trimming and J lost 1 base; unmatched junction nucleotides: 5. CDR3 in amino acids: CASNDAGGTDTQYF. The CDR3 DNA reads as TGTGCCAGCAACGACGCGGGAGGCACAGATACGCAGTATTTT.